These 32 T cell receptor beta chains share one sample of origin, sequenced in a study of T-cell memory formation after mild COVID-19. TCRdb re-derived calls from the 5' RACE reads in MiXCR, one entry per CDR3 protein. Of 150,000 or so distinct CDR3 sequences detected, approximately 15% appear once; the ten largest clones hold roughly an eighth. The sample taken for sequencing was PBMCs or a T cell subset sorted from them (not recorded which). The origin of the receptors is an adult woman who had mild COVID-19 (a few samples of this study predate the infection). Cell type and time point are not known.

This clonotype has only a few counts. This chain uses TRBV6-2 or TRBV6-3 with TRBJ2-3; perhaps TRBD1 as D (6 bases). CDR1 and CDR2 from the germline V gene are MNHEY and SVGEGT. Between the trimmed V and J ends, which lost 6 bases and 6 bases, there was a span of 19 bases. The CDR3 contains 15 residues. The CDR3 loop reads CASRAGYQGSDTQYF. The CDR3 region has the DNA TGTGCCAGCAGGGCTGGCTACCAGGGGTCGGATACGCAGTATTTT.

The chain carries TRBV12-3 or TRBV12-4 and TRBJ2-3; no clear D. V was trimmed by 7 bases and J by 6 bases, leaving 20 bases between them. This CDR3 has 15 amino acids. This CDR3 reads CASNPWPSVGDTQYF. CDR3 DNA: TGTGCCAGCAATCCCTGGCCCTCAGTTGGTGATACGCAGTATTTT.

This clonotype came up a few times. The chain uses TRBV4-1 and TRBJ2-5, with 10 bases matching TRBD1. Germline V lookup: CDR1 MGHRA, CDR2 YSYEKL. Trimming at V came to 4 bases and at J to 6 bases, leaving 8 bases not matched to a gene. There are 15 residues in the CDR3. In DNA, the CDR3 is TGCGCCAGCAGCCGCGGGACAGGGGAGGGGAAGACCCAGTACTTC. This codes for CASSRGTGEGKTQYF.

This clonotype turned up a few times. This sequence joins TRBV12-3 or TRBV12-4 and TRBJ2-1, with TRBD2 identical over 13 bases. The CDR3 is 19 residues long. Germline trimming cut 5 bases from V and 3 bases from J; bases unmatched to any gene: 13. The DNA of the CDR3 is TGTGCCAGCAGTCCTGGGACTAGCGGGGCTTACCGCTACTACAATGAGCAGTTCTTC. It yields the protein CASSPGTSGAYRYYNEQFF.

In the case of this clonotype: One junction end disagrees with the germline gene, perhaps due to a read error. The CDR3 loop reads CASRLVDPSGRDTQYF. Written as DNA, the CDR3 is TGTGCCAGCAGATTGGTGGACCCGAGCGGGAGAGATACGCAGTATTTT. The chain has TRBV5-4 and TRBJ2-3; 8 positions match TRBD2. The CDR3 contains 16 residues. Germline-derived CDR1 and CDR2 are SGHNT and YYREEE (reference sequence).

This clonotype appeared many times. This chain uses TRBV7-3 with TRBJ1-1; D possibly corresponds to TRBD1 (5 bases). Trimming stripped 5 bases from V and 2 bases from J, with 12 bases between. Germline CDR1 reads SGHTA; CDR2 reads FQGTGA. The CDR3 has 14 residues. This chain's CDR3 is CASSPGRANTEAFF. The CDR3 coding sequence is TGTGCCAGCAGCCCGGGACGAGCCAACACTGAAGCTTTCTTT.

In regard to this clonotype: At one boundary the junction diverges from the germline segment, which might be a read error. This chain connects TRBV2 to TRBJ2-5; D gene unclear. The CDR3 is 11 residues long. Germline CDR1 and CDR2: SNHLY and FYNNEI. The CDR3, as DNA: TGTGCCAGCAGTGGAGGTCCCTCCCAATACTTC. Translating it yields CASSGGPSQYF.

This clonotype occurred many times. The chain links TRBV29-1 to TRBJ2-5; D uncertain. V lost 5 bases and J 5 bases, leaving 15 bases between the germline ends. Germline CDR1 SQVTM, CDR2 ANQGSEA. This CDR3 has 13 amino acids. Here the CDR3 DNA reads TGCAGCGTTTGTGAACACCCTGGGGAGACCCAGTACTTC. Translated: CSVCEHPGETQYF.

J is TRBJ2-3 and V is TRBV7-8, with 13 positions matching TRBD2. Trimming cost V 5 bases and J 4 bases; bases outside gene matches: 15. Looked up from germline, CDR1 is SGHVS and CDR2 is FQNEAQ. The CDR3 totals 19 residues. CDR3 sequence (DNA): TGTGCCAGCAGCCTACGACTAGCGGGAGGACGTTCGGTGGCAGATACGCAGTATTTT. The encoded protein is CASSLRLAGGRSVADTQYF. Full variable domain (remainder filled in from reference TRBV7-8 and TRBJ2-3): GAGVSQSPRYKVAKRGQDVALRCDPISGHVSLFWYQQALGQGPEFLTYFQNEAQLDKSGLPSDRFFAERPEGSVSTLKIQRTQQEDSAVYLCASSLRLAGGRSVADTQYFGPGTRLTVL.

This clonotype appeared a few times. The chain links TRBV2 to TRBJ2-5; TRBD1 matches 9 bases. V trimming: 7 bases; J trimming: 4 bases; junction bases outside the gene matches: 4. Germline V gene sequence: CDR1 SNHLY, CDR2 FYNNEI. This CDR3 contains 13 residues. This CDR3 is CASTQDRGETQYF. CDR3 coding DNA: TGTGCCAGCACCCAGGACAGGGGAGAGACCCAGTACTTC.

In its sample, this clonotype was seen a few times. The rearrangement uses TRBV7-9 and TRBJ2-5, with unresolved D. Germline values: CDR1 SEHNR, CDR2 FQNEAQ (reference sequence). Trimming shortened V by 3 bases and J by 10 bases, and 12 bases separated the two germline ends. CDR3 size: 12 residues. CDR3 nucleotide sequence: TGTGCCAGCAGCTTGACGGCTAAGGTCCAGTACTTC. It yields the protein CASSLTAKVQYF.

This chain uses TRBV6-2 or TRBV6-3 with TRBJ2-1, with D hard to call. With 2 bases removed from V and 5 bases from J, the gap between germline ends came to 7 bases. This CDR3 comprises 13 residues. From germline, CDR1 is MNHEY and CDR2 SVGEGT. This chain's CDR3 is CASSYKDHNEQFF. As DNA, the CDR3 is TGTGCCAGCAGTTACAAGGACCACAATGAGCAGTTCTTC.

The chain uses TRBV9 and TRBJ2-3; D unclear. Trimming pared 4 bases from V and 2 bases from J, leaving 11 bases between. CDR3 length: 14 residues. The germline V gene has CDR1 SGDLS and CDR2 YYNGEE. CDR3 residues: CASSPGVFTDTQYF. The CDR3 nucleotides read TGTGCCAGCAGCCCAGGCGTCTTCACAGATACGCAGTATTTT.

This clonotype has a single count. The chain has TRBV12-3 or TRBV12-4 and TRBJ2-6, with 8 positions matching TRBD1. The CDR3 has 19 amino acids. Trimming removed 2 bases from V and 0 bases from J; junction bases left unmatched: 9. The CDR3 here is CASSLSQGALSSGANVLTF. As DNA, the CDR3 is TGTGCCAGCAGTTTATCGCAGGGGGCCTTAAGCTCTGGGGCCAACGTCCTGACTTTC.

The chain links TRBV7-2 to TRBJ1-2, with TRBD1 as a possible D gene (5 bases). The ends were cut back, 4 bases at V and 4 bases at J, with 16 bases in the middle. CDR1 and CDR2 (germline): SGHTA, FQGNSA. This CDR3 spans 15 amino acids. Here the CDR3 reads CASSSRPGRTYGYTF. CDR3 in DNA: TGTGCCAGCAGCTCGAGACCGGGACGGACCTATGGCTACACCTTC.

The chain uses TRBV11-2 and TRBJ2-5, with TRBD1 matching 7 bases. CDR1 and CDR2 from the germline V gene are SGHAT and FQNNGV. With V trimmed by 4 bases and J by 5 bases, 10 bases remained unmatched. CDR3 length equals 15 residues. CDR3 loop: CASSSSTGLLETQYF. The CDR3 nucleotides are TGTGCCAGCAGCTCCTCGACAGGGCTTCTCGAGACCCAGTACTTC.

The chain couples TRBV5-1 to TRBJ2-7; TRBD1 matches at 7 bases. Trimming removed 0 bases from V and 0 bases from J; junction bases left unmatched: 3. CDR3 length equals 15 residues. The germline V gene has CDR1 SGHRS and CDR2 YFSETQ. The CDR3 nucleotides read TGCGCCAGCAGCTTGGTGACAGGGAGCTCCTACGAGCAGTACTTC. Protein: CASSLVTGSSYEQYF.

V usage is TRBV29-1 and J usage is TRBJ2-1; TRBD1 matches 7 bases. This CDR3 is 16 amino acids long. The germline CDR1 and CDR2 sequences are SQVTM and ANQGSEA. Trimming took 1 base from V and 7 from J; bases not matched to a gene: 13. In DNA, the CDR3 is TGCAGCGTTGAAGGGGGTCCGGGACAGTCCGCGAATGAGCAGTTCTTC. Translated, it gives CSVEGGPGQSANEQFF.

The chain couples TRBV24-1 to TRBJ2-4; 7 bases are shared with TRBD1. Germline V CDR1 and CDR2: KGHDR, SFDVKD. This CDR3 spans 15 amino acids. The V and J ends lost 9 bases and 1 base, in that order; junction bases with no gene match: 8. CDR3 sequence (DNA): TGTGCCACCTCGGCCTTGACAGGGGCCAAAAACATTCAGTACTTC. It is translated as CATSALTGAKNIQYF.

The chain has TRBV24-1 and TRBJ1-3; D call uncertain. V lost 3 bases and J 4 bases, leaving 12 bases between the germline ends. Germline lookup yields CDR1 KGHDR and CDR2 SFDVKD. The CDR3 length is 15 residues. The CDR3 DNA reads as TGTGCCACCAGTGATCCGGGAGTAGAAGGAAACACCATATATTTT. Amino acids: CATSDPGVEGNTIYF.

This clonotype was seen many times. V and J are TRBV7-2 and TRBJ1-2; D is ambiguous. V lost 11 bases, J lost 9 bases, and 25 bases lay in between. CDR3 length equals 14 residues. Germline V gene data show CDR1 as SGHTA and CDR2 as FQGNSA. CDR3 sequence reads: CAGELPGPLRSYTF. CDR3 in DNA: TGTGCCGGCGAACTTCCGGGTCCACTGAGAAGCTACACCTTC.

This clonotype has only a few counts. This chain uses TRBV7-9 with TRBJ2-2, with D maybe TRBD2 (5 bases). The CDR3 totals 16 residues. Germline V lookup: CDR1 SEHNR, CDR2 FQNEAQ (reference sequence). Trimming cost V 0 bases and J 0 bases, with 8 bases left between them. CDR3 loop: CASSLAPGANTGELFF. CDR3 nucleotide sequence: TGTGCCAGCAGCTTAGCCCCCGGGGCGAACACCGGGGAGCTGTTTTTT.

V usage is TRBV24-1 and J usage is TRBJ1-4; 7 nucleotides align to TRBD1. The V and J ends lost 2 bases and 8 bases, in that order; junction bases with no gene match: 10. Germline V gene lookup returns CDR1 KGHDR and CDR2 SFDVKD. The CDR3 extends over 16 amino acids. In nucleotides, the CDR3 is TGTGCCACCAGTGATTCCCGGACAGGTTTTGACGAAAAACTGTTTTTT. It codes for CATSDSRTGFDEKLFF.

This clonotype was seen a handful of times. This chain connects TRBV14 to TRBJ2-7, with 8 bases aligning to TRBD1. The V and J ends lost 5 bases and 4 bases, in that order; junction bases with no gene match: 7. Germline values: CDR1 SGHDN, CDR2 FVKESK. CDR3 length: 14 residues. This CDR3 reads CASSILDRVYEQYF. CDR3 DNA: TGTGCCAGCAGCATCCTGGACAGGGTGTACGAGCAGTACTTC.

The rearrangement links TRBV19 to TRBJ2-2; 8 bases line up with TRBD2. This CDR3 spans 15 amino acids. V was pared by 6 bases and J by 0 bases, with 3 bases of the junction left unmatched. Germline CDR1 is LNHDA and CDR2 is SQIVND (reference sequence). The CDR3 reads CASRASGSNTGELFF. DNA of the CDR3: TGTGCCAGTAGAGCTAGCGGGTCGAACACCGGGGAGCTGTTTTTT.

This chain joins TRBV15 and TRBJ2-3, with D perhaps TRBD1 (6 bases). With 5 bases removed from V and 3 bases from J, the gap between germline ends came to 18 bases. The CDR3 is 16 residues long. From germline, CDR1 is LNHNV and CDR2 YYDKDF (reference sequence). The DNA of the CDR3 is TGTGCCACCAGCTCTAGAGGGGGACCAATTACAGATACGCAGTATTTT. This codes for CATSSRGGPITDTQYF.

This clonotype turned up a few times. The V gene is TRBV7-8, the J gene TRBJ2-5; D ambiguous. CDR1 is SGHVS, CDR2 FQNEAQ, per germline. The CDR3 has 16 amino acids. Trimming pared 3 bases from V and 2 bases from J, leaving 16 bases between. In DNA form, the CDR3 reads TGTGCCAGCAGCTTCGGCGTCGGCATCACGCAAGAGACCCAGTACTTC. Translated, it gives CASSFGVGITQETQYF. Filled out from reference TRBV7-8 and TRBJ2-5, the complete variable domain reads GAGVSQSPRYKVAKRGQDVALRCDPISGHVSLFWYQQALGQGPEFLTYFQNEAQLDKSGLPSDRFFAERPEGSVSTLKIQRTQQEDSAVYLCASSFGVGITQETQYFGPGTRLLVL.

The V gene is TRBV5-1, the J gene TRBJ2-2, with D perhaps matching TRBD1 (6 bases). Trimming took 0 bases from V and 3 from J, leaving 12 bases between them. The CDR3 spans 16 residues. Germline V lookup: CDR1 SGHRS, CDR2 YFSETQ. The CDR3 spells CASSLVPGQYTGELFF. CDR3 nucleotide sequence: TGCGCCAGCAGCTTGGTCCCCGGACAGTACACCGGGGAGCTGTTTTTT.

This clonotype came up many times. This chain links TRBV28 with TRBJ2-7; 12 bases are a match to TRBD2. CDR3 length: 15 residues. Germline-derived CDR1 and CDR2 are MDHEN and SYDVKM. The trim removed 2 bases at V and 6 bases at J, leaving 5 bases unmatched. Here the CDR3 DNA reads TGTGCCAGCAGTTTAGGCGGGACTAGCGGGTTCGAGCAGTACTTC. The encoded protein is CASSLGGTSGFEQYF. The full variable domain, its missing parts supplied by reference TRBV28 and TRBJ2-7, is DVKVTQSSRYLVKRTGEKVFLECVQDMDHENMFWYRQDPGLGLRLIYFSYDVKMKEKGDIPEGYSVSREKKERFSLILESASTNQTSMYLCASSLGGTSGFEQYFGPGTRLTVT.

This clonotype was seen more than once but under ten times. The rearrangement joins TRBV29-1 to TRBJ2-3, with 7 bases fitting TRBD2. Looked up from germline, CDR1 is SQVTM and CDR2 is ANQGSEA. The V segment lost 8 bases and the J segment 0 bases; nucleotides outside the gene matches: 11. The CDR3 extends over 15 amino acids. The DNA for the CDR3 is TGCAGCCTGAGGTGGCTAGCGGATAGCACAGATACGCAGTATTTT. Translating gives CSLRWLADSTDTQYF.

This clonotype was seen a handful of times. The rearrangement joins TRBV5-1 to TRBJ2-2; D ambiguous. Germline values: CDR1 SGHRS, CDR2 YFSETQ. The CDR3 contains 15 residues. Trimming took 2 bases from V and 1 from J, leaving 9 bases between them. CDR3 amino acids: CASSFFPGNTGELFF. Here the CDR3 DNA reads TGCGCCAGCAGCTTCTTTCCTGGGAACACCGGGGAGCTGTTTTTT.

V usage is TRBV5-4 and J usage is TRBJ2-3, with unresolved D. Germline V gives CDR1 SGHNT, CDR2 YYREEE (reference sequence). Trimming took 4 bases from V and 1 from J, leaving 10 bases between them. The CDR3 extends over 14 amino acids. CDR3 in DNA: TGTGCCAGCAGCACAGATACACGCACAGATACGCAGTATTTT. Its protein product is CASSTDTRTDTQYF. The full variable domain, with the rest looked up from reference TRBV5-4 and TRBJ2-3, is ETGVTQSPTHLIKTRGQQVTLRCSSQSGHNTVSWYQQALGQGPQFIFQYYREEENGRGNFPPRFSGLQFPNYSSELNVNALELDDSALYLCASSTDTRTDTQYFGPGTRLTVL.